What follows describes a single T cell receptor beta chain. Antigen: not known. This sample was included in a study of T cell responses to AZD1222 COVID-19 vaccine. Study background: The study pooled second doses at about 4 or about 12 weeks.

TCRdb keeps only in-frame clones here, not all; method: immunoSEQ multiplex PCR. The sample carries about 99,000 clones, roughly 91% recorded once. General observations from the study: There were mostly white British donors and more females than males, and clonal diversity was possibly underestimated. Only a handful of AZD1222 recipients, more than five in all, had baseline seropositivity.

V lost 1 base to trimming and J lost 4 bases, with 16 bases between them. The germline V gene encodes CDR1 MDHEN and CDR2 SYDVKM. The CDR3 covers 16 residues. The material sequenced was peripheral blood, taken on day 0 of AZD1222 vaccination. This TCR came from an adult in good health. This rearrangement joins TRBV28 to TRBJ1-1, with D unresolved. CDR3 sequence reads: CASSLLRGGIGTEAFF. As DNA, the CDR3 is TGTGCCAGCAGTTTATTACGCGGAGGGATTGGCACTGAAGCTTTCTTT.